This T cell receptor (beta chain) appears in the sequencing data of a study of blood T cells in healthy people across ages. A remark on this clonotype: The target antigen is unknown. Given a much more abundant clone one base away, this may be a read error.

Investigators took about 9.2 milliliters of peripheral blood from every donor. Primed by a sample-barcoded 5' primer and a J-beta primer mix, a second PCR proceeded for 7 to 11 cycles. TCRdb recomputed calls from the 5' RACE reads with MiXCR, one row per CDR3 protein. The table shows 550,000 to 650,000 distinct CDR3 sequences, with about 30% occurring only once. General study results and limits: Because donor CMV status was unknown, expanded clonotype changes were possibly confounded. In these data, TCR beta diversity tracked strongly with naive T cell percentage. Unsorted PBMCs prevented conclusive naive versus antigen-experienced comparison.

V gave up 3 bases and J gave up 4 bases, with 11 bases separating them. The germline gives CDR1 SGHRS, CDR2 YFSETQ. CDR3 length: 14 amino acids. The sequenced sample consisted of blood. This TCR was recovered from a woman aged 80 or over in good health. This sequence joins TRBV5-1 and TRBJ2-1; a weak D match, TRBD2 (5 bases). The CDR3 is CASSWQGGYNEQFF. CDR3 nucleotide sequence: TGCGCCAGCAGCTGGCAAGGAGGATACAATGAGCAGTTCTTC.